Following are 18 T cell receptor beta chains from one sample sequenced in a study of T-cell reconstitution after alpha-beta-depleted transplantation in children. Unique molecular identifiers were incorporated when the TCRbeta library was constructed. TCRdb re-called the PCR reads with MiXCR, one entry per CDR3 protein. This sample has approximately 500,000 distinct CDR3 sequences; 10% occur once, and the top ten carry 2%. This specimen consisted of PBMCs, obtained before TCRalphabeta/CD19-depleted stem cell transplant. Every receptor here comes from a child aged 2-15 years with inherited bone marrow failure, due to receive a stem cell transplant.

This chain uses TRBV6-1 with TRBJ1-3; no reliable D call. The V end was cut by 6 bases, the J end by 0 bases, with 15 bases between. Per the germline V gene, CDR1 is MNHNS and CDR2 is SASEGT. CDR3 length: 16 amino acids. The CDR3: CASRPGRKNSGNTIYF. DNA of the CDR3: TGTGCCAGCAGACCCGGACGGAAGAACTCTGGAAACACCATATATTTT.

The rearrangement joins TRBV20-1 to TRBJ2-2; tentative D call: TRBD1 (6 bases). Germline V gene lookup returns CDR1 DFQATT and CDR2 SNEGSKA (reference sequence). The CDR3 is 14 amino acids. Trimming took 7 bases from V and 0 from J, leaving 12 bases between them. CDR3 nucleotides: TGCAGTGTTAGTCAGGGGACGAACACCGGGGAGCTGTTTTTT. Amino acids: CSVSQGTNTGELFF.

The V gene is TRBV7-8, the J gene TRBJ2-5, with D possibly TRBD2 on 6 matching bases. The CDR3 loop spans 15 amino acids. With 1 base removed from V and 0 bases from J, the gap between germline ends came to 9 bases. Germline CDR1 is SGHVS and CDR2 is FQNEAQ. The CDR3 bases are TGTGCCAGCAGCTTAGTTGCGGGGTACCAAGAGACCCAGTACTTC. It yields the protein CASSLVAGYQETQYF. Supplemented by reference TRBV7-8 and TRBJ2-5, the full variable domain reads GAGVSQSPRYKVAKRGQDVALRCDPISGHVSLFWYQQALGQGPEFLTYFQNEAQLDKSGLPSDRFFAERPEGSVSTLKIQRTQQEDSAVYLCASSLVAGYQETQYFGPGTRLLVL.

This clonotype showed up just once. V is TRBV20-1 and J is TRBJ1-6; D is unclear. The CDR3 consists of 14 residues. Trimming stripped 4 bases from V and 4 bases from J, with 11 bases between. Germline V CDR1 and CDR2: DFQATT, SNEGSKA (reference sequence). CDR3 coding DNA: TGCAGTGCTAAATCTGGGCTTTATAATTCACCCCTCCACTTT. Encoded protein: CSAKSGLYNSPLHF.

A remark on this clonotype: A much larger clone lies one base from this, so it may be a read error. The chain links TRBV12-3 or TRBV12-4 to TRBJ1-4; 7 bases agree with TRBD1. CDR3 length equals 17 residues. The CDR3 protein is CASSLPPTGYFNENLFF. In nucleotides, the CDR3 is TGTGCCAGCAGTTTACCCCCGACAGGGTACTTCAACGAAAACCTGTTTTTT.

This clonotype was detected many times. The rearrangement uses TRBV7-2 and TRBJ2-3; TRBD2 aligns across 8 bases. The CDR3 consists of 16 residues. Germline CDR1 reads SGHTA; CDR2 reads FQGNSA. V was pared by 2 bases and J by 2 bases, with 6 bases of the junction left unmatched. CDR3: CASSLLWREATDTQYF. The CDR3 region has the DNA TGTGCCAGCAGCTTATTATGGCGGGAGGCCACAGATACGCAGTATTTT.

This clonotype has ten or more counts. The chain joins TRBV20-1 to TRBJ2-2; D is ambiguous. The CDR3 has 14 residues. Trimming stripped 3 bases from V and 1 base from J, with 9 bases between. CDR1 and CDR2 (germline): DFQATT, SNEGSKA (reference sequence). For the CDR3, the DNA is TGCAGTGCTAGTCATCTCCAGAACACCGGGGAGCTGTTTTTT. Translation: CSASHLQNTGELFF.

This clonotype was counted only a few times. The V gene is TRBV10-3, the J gene TRBJ1-6; D possibly corresponds to TRBD1 (5 bases). In germline, CDR1 is ENHRY, CDR2 SYGVKD. This CDR3 spans 16 amino acids. Trimming took off 0 bases at V and 8 bases at J, with 14 bases between the two ends. Here the CDR3 reads CAISESAGRLDSPLHF. Here the CDR3 DNA reads TGTGCCATCAGTGAGTCGGCGGGACGGCTAGATTCACCCCTCCACTTT.

V and J are TRBV6-5 and TRBJ2-7; 7 bases align to TRBD2. CDR1 and CDR2 from the germline V gene are MNHEY and SVGAGI. This CDR3 is built from 15 residues. Trimming cost V 3 bases and J 7 bases; bases outside gene matches: 12. CDR3: CASSYMLAAMGEQYF. The CDR3 DNA is TGTGCCAGCAGTTATATGCTAGCGGCAATGGGTGAGCAGTACTTC.

Only a few counts were recorded for this clonotype. This rearrangement joins TRBV4-2 to TRBJ2-7; 10 nucleotides line up with TRBD1. Per the germline V gene, CDR1 is LGHNA and CDR2 is YNFKEQ. J was trimmed by 2 bases and V by 1 base; bases with no gene match: 5. The CDR3 is 16 amino acids. DNA of the CDR3: TGTGCCAGCAGCCAAGCCCGACAGGGGGCACCCTACGAGCAGTACTTC. Its translation is CASSQARQGAPYEQYF.

Ten or more counts support this clonotype. The chain links TRBV20-1 to TRBJ2-7, with D perhaps TRBD1 (5 bases). This CDR3 has 12 amino acids. Trimming took off 1 base at V and 2 bases at J, with 6 bases between the two ends. Germline-derived CDR1 and CDR2 are DFQATT and SNEGSKA (reference sequence). The CDR3 DNA sequence: TGCAGTGCTAGAGCCAGGGCCTACGAGCAGTACTTC. Protein: CSARARAYEQYF.

There are many counts of this clonotype. The chain links TRBV29-1 to TRBJ2-5; 9 bases agree with TRBD2. CDR3 length equals 17 residues. The V gene's germline CDR1 is SQVTM and CDR2 ANQGSEA. After removal of 4 bases from V and 7 bases from J, the junction contained 19 bases not matched to a gene. In DNA, the CDR3 is TGCAGCGTTGCGGACAGGTCGGCGGGAGGGCTGTGGGGGACCCAGTACTTC. Residues: CSVADRSAGGLWGTQYF.

The chain links TRBV27 to TRBJ2-1, with 10 bases matching TRBD2. Losses at the gene ends were 0 bases for V and 12 bases for J; bases not matched to a gene: 5. CDR3 length: 14 residues. Germline V gives CDR1 MNHEY, CDR2 SMNVEV (reference sequence). CDR3 protein: CASSLSPSGRGQFF. The DNA for the CDR3 is TGTGCCAGCAGTTTATCGCCCAGCGGGAGGGGGCAGTTCTTC.

With regard to this clonotype: The junction and the germline gene differ at one end; a read error may be behind it. The V and J genes are TRBV5-5 and TRBJ1-1; D is undetermined. The germline gives CDR1 SGHKS, CDR2 YYEKEE (reference sequence). CDR3 size: 15 residues. CDR3 in amino acids: CARSLEKNRDTEAFF. The CDR3 coding sequence is TGTGCCCGCAGCTTGGAAAAGAACCGGGACACTGAAGCTTTCTTT.

This clonotype was seen repeatedly, ten times or more. This chain connects TRBV11-2 to TRBJ2-2; D may be TRBD1 or TRBD2 (5 bases each). Per the germline V gene, CDR1 is SGHAT and CDR2 is FQNNGV. V dropped 5 bases and J dropped 4 bases, with 14 bases sitting between them. This CDR3 is 15 amino acids long. In nucleotides, the CDR3 is TGTGCCAGCAGCCGCTTCGGGGCTAGCACCGGGGAGCTGTTTTTT. Translation: CASSRFGASTGELFF.

Points on this clonotype: A single base separates this from a much larger clone, so it may be a read error. The V call is TRBV27, the J call TRBJ2-7; TRBD1 agrees at 9 bases. CDR3 length equals 14 residues. Germline assignment: CDR1 MNHEY and CDR2 SMNVEV (reference sequence). CDR3 loop: CAISAGTGIFEQYF. The CDR3, as DNA: TGTGCCATCAGTGCCGGGACAGGGATTTTTGAGCAGTACTTC.

V usage is TRBV11-2 and J usage is TRBJ2-7; the match to TRBD1 covers 7 bases. Trimming cost V 5 bases and J 0 bases; bases outside gene matches: 10. The germline gives CDR1 SGHAT, CDR2 FQNNGV. The CDR3 is 16 amino acids. The CDR3 DNA reads TGTGCCAGCAGCCTCCACAGGGGCCTGAGCTCCTACGAGCAGTACTTC. It codes for CASSLHRGLSSYEQYF.

This clonotype was observed many times. This chain links TRBV28 with TRBJ2-5; maybe TRBD2 (5 bases). Germline CDR1 and CDR2: MDHEN and SYDVKM. The germline V and J ends were trimmed by 3 bases and 4 bases, with 12 bases remaining between them. CDR3 size: 14 residues. CDR3 protein: CASSLEARSETQYF. The CDR3 nucleotides read TGTGCCAGCAGTTTGGAGGCAAGGTCAGAGACCCAGTACTTC.